The clone carrying this T cell receptor (beta chain) occurred many times. Its antigen is still unknown. Libraries were made from TCR beta cDNA, and they carried unique molecular identifiers. Starting from about 1 to 10 million T cells, the study yielded approximately 500,000 cDNA molecules. TCRdb processed the PCR reads anew with MiXCR; each CDR3 protein has one entry. The sample shows hundreds of thousands of distinct CDR3 sequences, 40% to 50% of them seen only once. The record originates from a study of post-analysis software for immune sequencing data. Regarding the study as a whole: A handful of TRBV segments appeared more often in patients than in controls, and TRBV5-6, TRBV5-1 and TRBV20-1 were among these. For normalized Chao1 diversity, multiple sclerosis patients scored significantly lower than controls did.

Germline CDR1 is MNHEY and CDR2 is SMNVEV (reference sequence). Trimming cost V 6 bases and J 2 bases, with 5 bases left between them. The CDR3 spans 12 residues. This sequence was found in a girl aged 10 to 17 with multiple sclerosis. Sequenced material: blood. The V and J genes are TRBV27 and TRBJ1-5; D gene ambiguous. The CDR3 sequence: CASRTGNQPQHF. The CDR3 DNA follows: TGTGCCAGCAGGACGGGCAATCAGCCCCAGCATTTT.